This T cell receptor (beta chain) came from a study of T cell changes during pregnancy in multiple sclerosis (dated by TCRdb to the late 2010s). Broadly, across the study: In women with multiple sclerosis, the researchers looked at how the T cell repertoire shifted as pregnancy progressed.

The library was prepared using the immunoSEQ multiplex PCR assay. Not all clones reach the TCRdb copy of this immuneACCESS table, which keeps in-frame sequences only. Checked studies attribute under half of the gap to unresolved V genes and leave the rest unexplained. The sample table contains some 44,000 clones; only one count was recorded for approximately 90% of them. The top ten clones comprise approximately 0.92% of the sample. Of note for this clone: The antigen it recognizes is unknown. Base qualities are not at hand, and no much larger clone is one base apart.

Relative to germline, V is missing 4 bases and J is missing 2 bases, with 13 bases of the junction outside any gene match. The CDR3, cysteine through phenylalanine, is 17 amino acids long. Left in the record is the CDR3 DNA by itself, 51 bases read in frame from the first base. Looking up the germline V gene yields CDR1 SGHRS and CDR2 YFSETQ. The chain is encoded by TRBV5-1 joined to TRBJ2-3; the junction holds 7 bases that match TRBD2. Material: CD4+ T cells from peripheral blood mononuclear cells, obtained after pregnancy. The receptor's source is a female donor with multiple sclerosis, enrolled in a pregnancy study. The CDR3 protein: CASSPGAGGTNTDTQYF. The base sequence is TGCGCCAGCAGCCCCGGCGCGGGCGGGACTAACACAGATACGCAGTATTTT.